This is a list of T cell receptor beta chains from one sample in a study of T-cell memory formation after mild COVID-19. TCRdb analysed the 5' RACE reads with MiXCR anew, one entry per CDR3 protein. The top ten clones hold around 21% of a sample with 350,000 to 400,000 distinct CDR3 sequences, roughly an eighth of them seen once. Sequencing was performed on PBMCs or a T cell subset sorted from them (not recorded which). All receptors derive from a man aged 18 to 35 who had mild COVID-19 (a few samples of this study predate the infection). Cell type and time point are not known. The CDR3 runs from the conserved cysteine through the conserved F or W. The D gene is left open where the match is weak. Clone size is shown for a subset of rows, as once, few, many or a class of expanded clone.

TGTGCCAGCAGTTCACGGACAGGGTTAGCTTTCTTT	CASSSRTGLAFF	TRBD1	TRBV7-2	TRBJ1-1	-
TGTGCCAGCAGTTTAGGAGGTATTTCGACTGGAAACACCATATATTTT	CASSLGGISTGNTIYF	-	TRBV12-3/TRBV12-4	TRBJ1-3	-
TGTGCCAGCAGCGTACCTAGCGGGGGGCGACACAATGAGCAGTTCTTC	CASSVPSGGRHNEQFF	TRBD2	TRBV7-9	TRBJ2-1	many
TGCGCCAGCAGCATATTAGCTTTCGGGGGCCTAGCCAAAAACATTCAGTACTTC	CASSILAFGGLAKNIQYF	-	TRBV5-1	TRBJ2-4	few
TGCGCCAGCAGCGCCAGTCAAGAGACCCAGTACTTC	CASSASQETQYF	-	TRBV5-1	TRBJ2-5	many
TGTGCCAGCAGCTTAGACTGGAGTGCTGGCTACACCTTC	CASSLDWSAGYTF	-	TRBV7-2	TRBJ1-2	few
TGCGCCAGCAGCCAAGAAGTCCCCGGGACAGAAGAGACCCAGTACTTC	CASSQEVPGTEETQYF	TRBD1	TRBV4-1	TRBJ2-5	-
TGCGCCAGCAGCTTGGGGGCACAGGGGGCAGGTACTGAAGCTTTCTTT	CASSLGAQGAGTEAFF	TRBD1	TRBV5-1	TRBJ1-1	many
TGCGCCAGCAGCCAAGAAGTTAGCGGGGGGATAAACACCGGGGAGCTGTTTTTT	CASSQEVSGGINTGELFF	TRBD2	TRBV4-3	TRBJ2-2	many
TGTGCCATCAGGGACAGATCGAACACCGGGGAGCTGTTTTTT	CAIRDRSNTGELFF	-	TRBV10-3	TRBJ2-2	-
TGTGCCAGCTCACCACCATCAGGGTTCGGGGAAAAACTGTTTTTT	CASSPPSGFGEKLFF	-	TRBV18	TRBJ1-4	few
TGTGCCTGGATATCGGGGGGGAACAATGAGCAGTTCTTC	CAWISGGNNEQFF	TRBD2	TRBV30	TRBJ2-1	-
TGCAGTGCTAGAGATGGGGGCCCAATGGATGAGCAGTTCTTC	CSARDGGPMDEQFF	-	TRBV20-1	TRBJ2-1	few
TGTGCCACCGGCAAGGGGGAAATCAAAAACATTCAGTACTTC	CATGKGEIKNIQYF	-	TRBV15	TRBJ2-4	few
TGTGCCAGCAGTGCCACGGACGCGAACACTGAAGCTTTCTTT	CASSATDANTEAFF	-	TRBV6-4	TRBJ1-1	few
TGTGCCAGCAGAAGGACGATTGGTGAGACCCAGTACTTC	CASRRTIGETQYF	-	TRBV6-6	TRBJ2-5	few
TGTGCCAGCAGTGAATCGGGAGGGTCGGGAGCCAAAAACATTCAGTACTTC	CASSESGGSGAKNIQYF	TRBD2	TRBV2	TRBJ2-4	-
TGTGCCAGCAGCTTCCGGGACAGGGGTAGAGATACGCAGTATTTT	CASSFRDRGRDTQYF	TRBD1	TRBV7-8	TRBJ2-3	many
TGTGCCAGCCAACGGCTGGGACAGGGGGACAATGAGCAGTTCTTC	CASQRLGQGDNEQFF	TRBD1	TRBV27	TRBJ2-1	-
TGCGCCAGCAGCCGGCTGGGACTAGTTTCAGATACGCAGTATTTT	CASSRLGLVSDTQYF	TRBD2	TRBV5-1	TRBJ2-3	-
TGTGCCATCAGCCCGGGCCTCAAAAACACTGAAGCTTTCTTT	CAISPGLKNTEAFF	-	TRBV10-3	TRBJ1-1	many
TGCGCCAGCAGCCAAGAACTGGGGAACGAGCAGTACTTC	CASSQELGNEQYF	-	TRBV4-3	TRBJ2-7	few
TGCGCCAGCAGCCGAATCCGGGACCCAGGCTCGGAGACCCAGTACTTC	CASSRIRDPGSETQYF	-	TRBV4-1	TRBJ2-5	-
TGCGCCAGCAGCCCGGGGACAGTTGGGAACTCAGATACGCAGTATTTT	CASSPGTVGNSDTQYF	TRBD1	TRBV4-3	TRBJ2-3	many
TGCGCCAGCAGCCAAGAAGGCACAGGGCCAGATACGCAGTATTTT	CASSQEGTGPDTQYF	-	TRBV4-1	TRBJ2-3	many
TGTGCCAGCAGCGTCGACAGGGGGCATGAAAAACTGTTTTTT	CASSVDRGHEKLFF	TRBD1	TRBV7-2	TRBJ1-4	few
TGTGCCAGCAGAAGTACTAGCGGGGGCTATGAGCAGTTCTTC	CASRSTSGGYEQFF	TRBD2	TRBV6-2/TRBV6-3	TRBJ2-1	few
TGTGCCAGCAGCCCCCCGCTAGGTACGCAGTATTTT	CASSPPLGTQYF	-	TRBV7-9	TRBJ2-3	-
TGTGCCAGCAGTGAAGGCCAGCTGCAAGAGACCCAGTACTTC	CASSEGQLQETQYF	-	TRBV25-1	TRBJ2-5	few
TGCAGCGTTGAACGGCCCCCCGGGGATGAGCAGTTCTTC	CSVERPPGDEQFF	-	TRBV29-1	TRBJ2-1	many
TGCAGTGCTAGGGACGGGGGCGGCTACACCTTC	CSARDGGGYTF	-	TRBV20-1	TRBJ1-2	many
TGCAGTGCTTCCCCGGGGGGGGTTAATGAAAAACTGTTTTTT	CSASPGGVNEKLFF	-	TRBV20-1	TRBJ1-4	few
TGTGCCAGCAGTTACATAGATCCAAGGGAAGCTTTCTTT	CASSYIDPREAFF	-	TRBV6-6	TRBJ1-1	-
TGTGCCAGCAACCAGGGGACCACCGGGGAGCTGTTTTTT	CASNQGTTGELFF	-	TRBV6-2/TRBV6-3	TRBJ2-2	-
TGTGCCAGCAGTGGGGACCTCCCAGATACGCAGTATTTT	CASSGDLPDTQYF	-	TRBV2	TRBJ2-3	-
TGTGCCAGCAGCCCTTTAGCGGGGGTCCAAGAGACCCAGTACTTC	CASSPLAGVQETQYF	TRBD2	TRBV11-2	TRBJ2-5	many
TGTGCCATCAGTGATAGGGGGAACTTCGGCACCGGGGAGCTGTTTTTT	CAISDRGNFGTGELFF	-	TRBV10-3	TRBJ2-2	few
TGCGCCAGCAGCCGCTTGCCGGGACTAGCGCAGCAGTTCTTC	CASSRLPGLAQQFF	TRBD2	TRBV4-3	TRBJ2-1	-
TGCGCCAGCAGCCAAATGTGGGAGGCCGGAAACACCATATATTTT	CASSQMWEAGNTIYF	-	TRBV4-3	TRBJ1-3	-
TGTGCCAGTAGTATAGCGCCGGGGGTCGACTATGGCTACACCTTC	CASSIAPGVDYGYTF	-	TRBV19	TRBJ1-2	-
TGCGCCAGCAGCCAAGATCGGGGGATGAACAACTATGGCTACACCTTC	CASSQDRGMNNYGYTF	-	TRBV4-1	TRBJ1-2	few